A selection of T cell receptor beta chains follows, all from one sample in a study of cytomegalovirus exposure and HLA in healthy donors. Produced via immunoSEQ multiplex PCR; TCRdb's table is partial and in-frame only. The data contain about 120,000 clones, more than 65% of them seen just once; the ten biggest clones take up approximately 11%. Sample: PBMCs. The receptor set was obtained from a man between 35 and 55 years old in good health and CMV-seropositive. CDR3s include the opening cysteine and the closing phenylalanine or tryptophan. The D gene is left open where the match is weak. A clone size is listed for some rows: how often the clone was seen (once, few, many), or a class if it is expanded.

>17|TRBJ1-5|.|TRBV6-7|TRBD1
TGTGCCAGCAGTTACTTTTCCGGGACAGGGCGCAATCAGCCCCAGCATTTT
CASSYFSGTGRNQPQHF
>15|TRBJ2-1|.|TRBV11-3|.
TGTGCCAGCAGCGGGGACACGAAGGATTACAATGAGCAGTTCTTC
CASSGDTKDYNEQFF
>15|TRBJ2-3|.|TRBV7-2|.
TGTGCCAGCAGCTTAATTGCGGGGGCTCCAGATACGCAGTATTTT
CASSLIAGAPDTQYF
>13|TRBJ2-1|.|TRBV4-1|.
TGCGCCAGCAGCCGGGCGGGGAGCGATGAGCAGTTCTTC
CASSRAGSDEQFF
>11|TRBJ1-4|medium-sized|TRBV20-1|.
TGCAGTGCTATTAGTAATGAAAAACTGTTTTTT
CSAISNEKLFF
>17|TRBJ2-3|few|TRBV5-1|TRBD2
TGCGCCAGCAGCACGGACGTCGCGGGGGGAATCACAGATACGCAGTATTTT
CASSTDVAGGITDTQYF
>16|TRBJ2-2|.|TRBV11-3|TRBD1
TGTGCCAGCAGCTTAAGAGACAGGGGGAACACCGGGGAGCTGTTTTTT
CASSLRDRGNTGELFF
>15|TRBJ1-6|.|TRBV5-1|TRBD1
TGCGCCAGCAGGACCACAGGGGGTCCTTATTCACCCCTCCACTTT
CASRTTGGPYSPLHF
>14|TRBJ1-2|.|TRBV6-5|.
TGTGCCAGCAGTTTCCAAGGGAGTAACTATGGCTACACCTTC
CASSFQGSNYGYTF
>14|TRBJ1-2|.|TRBV9|.
TGTGCCAGCAGCCCGGGTAGTGCTAACTATGGCTACACCTTC
CASSPGSANYGYTF
>14|TRBJ2-3|.|TRBV6-1|.
TGTGCCAGTTTTGCGGGGTGGGGCACAGATACGCAGTATTTT
CASFAGWGTDTQYF
>15|TRBJ2-7|few|TRBV11-3|TRBD1
TGTGCCAGCAGCCACGGGACAGGTCGCTCCTACGAGCAGTACTTC
CASSHGTGRSYEQYF
>13|TRBJ2-2|once|TRBV15|.
TGTGCCACCAGCAGGGGCGGGACCGGGGAGCTGTTTTTT
CATSRGGTGELFF
>16|TRBJ1-5|.|TRBV7-9|.
TGTGCCAGCAGCTTAGGAGCCAGCTCGGGAGATCAGCCCCAGCATTTT
CASSLGASSGDQPQHF
>13|TRBJ2-7|once|TRBV28|TRBD1
TGTGCCAGCGGACCGGGACAGGGCACCCCTTTCCGCTTC
CASGPGQGTPFRF
>14|TRBJ2-1|once|TRBV5-6|TRBD1
TGTGCCAGCAGCCGTCAGGGACAGCTCAATGAGCAGTTCTTC
CASSRQGQLNEQFF
>14|TRBJ1-5|.|TRBV28|.
TGTGCCAGCAGTCTCCAGGCCCGTGGGCAGCCCCAGCATTTT
CASSLQARGQPQHF
>17|TRBJ2-2|.|TRBV7-3|TRBD2
TGTGCCAGCAGCAAGCTAGCGGGGGGGCCTGGCACCGGGGAGCTGTTTTTT
CASSKLAGGPGTGELFF
>15|TRBJ2-5|few|TRBV2|TRBD1
TGTGCCAGCAGTGAAGACAGGGGGAATTGGGAGACCCAGTACTTC
CASSEDRGNWETQYF
>11|TRBJ2-7|.|TRBV5-5|.
TGTGCCAGCAGCTTGTATTACGAGCAGTACTTC
CASSLYYEQYF
>14|TRBJ1-1|.|TRBV6-5|.
TGTGCCAGCAGTTACAAGGGGATGAACACTGAAGCTTTCTTT
CASSYKGMNTEAFF
>12|TRBJ2-7|few|TRBV29-1|.
TGCAGCGTCGAGGCAGGGGCCTACGAGCAGTACTTC
CSVEAGAYEQYF